In its sample, the clone carrying this TCR beta chain was seen a few times. As yet, its antigen is unknown. This sample is drawn from a study of CD8 T cells in ankylosing spondylitis. A quantitative 5'-RACE method, one with molecular barcodes, was used to make TCR beta libraries. MiXCR, applied by TCRdb to the 5' RACE reads, yields one record per CDR3 protein. The sample holds roughly 700,000 distinct CDR3 sequences, roughly 19% seen once. Study conclusions and caveats: The study identified a TCR beta motif of several highly homologous variants that appeared characteristic of ankylosing spondylitis blood. Previous work reported some of these motif variants in the synovial fluid and blood of reactive arthritis.

In germline, CDR1 is MDHEN, CDR2 SYDVKM. The J segment lost 0 bases and the V segment lost 3 bases, leaving 5 bases of the junction unmatched. CDR3 length: 16 residues. The gene calls are TRBV28 and TRBJ2-7, with TRBD2 matching over 10 bases. This receptor was identified in a male donor with ankylosing spondylitis. Material for sequencing was blood, either unsorted or a sorted T cell fraction (not recorded which). As DNA, the CDR3 is TGTGCCAGCAGTTTTGGACTAGCGGTGGGCTCCTACGAGCAGTACTTC. Translation gives CASSFGLAVGSYEQYF.